The 14 T cell receptor beta chains below all came from one sample that was sequenced in a study of blood T cell repertoires in COVID-19. Using immunoSEQ multiplex PCR, the repertoire was profiled, and TCRdb retains in-frame clones only, with some absent. The profile shows roughly 330,000 clones, approximately 88% of them singletons. The source material was peripheral blood. These receptors originate from a woman between 50 and 59 years old with active or convalescent COVID-19.

The chain joins TRBV19 to TRBJ1-4; a weak D match, TRBD1 (5 bases). The CDR3 runs 13 residues. Germline lookup yields CDR1 LNHDA and CDR2 SQIVND (reference sequence). V dropped 9 bases and J dropped 8 bases, with 16 bases sitting between them. This CDR3 reads CASHRSGGEKLFF. The CDR3 DNA reads as TGTGCCAGCCACCGCTCGGGGGGGGAAAAACTGTTTTTT. The full variable domain, in which reference TRBV19 and TRBJ1-4 provide the parts outside the CDR3, is DGGITQSPKYLFRKEGQNVTLSCEQNLNHDAMYWYRQDPGQGLRLIYYSQIVNDFQKGDIAEGYSVSREKKESFPLTVTSAQKNPTAFYLCASHRSGGEKLFFGSGTQLSVL.

This clone was counted between two and nine times. The V and J genes are TRBV6-5 and TRBJ1-1; 7 bases match TRBD1. The CDR3 totals 13 residues. Unmatched junction bases numbered 7, after V lost 10 bases and J lost 2 bases. Per the germline V gene, CDR1 is MNHEY and CDR2 is SVGAGI. The CDR3 sequence: CATTRGSNTEAFF. The DNA for the CDR3 is TGTGCCACAACCAGGGGGTCTAACACTGAAGCTTTCTTT.

J is TRBJ1-4 and V is TRBV5-6; D perhaps matches TRBD1 (5 bases). The V and J ends lost 0 bases and 8 bases respectively, with 8 bases between them. CDR3 length: 13 amino acids. CDR1 and CDR2 from the germline V gene are SGHDT and YYEEEE. The CDR3: CASSLVSGEKLFF. The CDR3 DNA reads TGTGCCAGCAGCTTGGTATCAGGGGAAAAACTGTTTTTT.

The gene calls are TRBV11-2 and TRBJ1-3; maybe TRBD1 (5 bases). This CDR3 contains 12 residues. Germline V gives CDR1 SGHAT, CDR2 FQNNGV. V dropped 10 bases and J dropped 1 base, with 8 bases sitting between them. DNA for the CDR3: TGTGCCACCCAGGGATCTGGAAACACCATATATTTT. This encodes CATQGSGNTIYF.

This clone has a single count. V is TRBV5-1 and J is TRBJ1-2; 8 nucleotides line up with TRBD1. The V gene end was trimmed by 6 bases and the J gene end by 3 bases; junction bases not matched to a gene: 13. The CDR3 covers 16 residues. CDR1 SGHRS and CDR2 YFSETQ come from the germline V gene. The CDR3 reads CASKTDNWGQDYGYTF. DNA of the CDR3: TGCGCCAGCAAAACGGACAACTGGGGACAGGACTATGGCTACACCTTC. The full variable domain, with the rest looked up from reference TRBV5-1 and TRBJ1-2, is KAGVTQTPRYLIKTRGQQVTLSCSPISGHRSVSWYQQTPGQGLQFLFEYFSETQRNKGNFPGRFSGRQFSNSRSEMNVSTLELGDSALYLCASKTDNWGQDYGYTFGSGTRLTVV.

The table lists this clone with a count of one. The rearrangement joins TRBV7-9 to TRBJ1-2; perhaps TRBD1 as D (5 bases). Germline V gives CDR1 SEHNR, CDR2 FQNEAQ (reference sequence). This CDR3 has 14 amino acids. V was clipped by 5 bases and J by 8 bases, with 18 bases between them. The CDR3 here is CASSHDRPGGGYTF. The CDR3 DNA reads TGTGCCAGCAGCCACGATCGGCCGGGGGGAGGCTACACCTTC.

The chain uses TRBV7-9 and TRBJ1-2; D is perhaps TRBD1 (5 bases). This CDR3 is 16 amino acids long. Deletions cut 3 bases from V and 8 bases from J, with 22 bases between. CDR1 and CDR2 (germline): SEHNR, FQNEAQ (reference sequence). The CDR3 DNA is TGTGCCAGCAGCTTCCTTCGGGAGGGGCCCGCCTTGGGCTACACCTTC. Amino acids: CASSFLREGPALGYTF.

This sequence joins TRBV2 and TRBJ1-2; tentative D call: TRBD1 (5 bases). Deletions cut 3 bases from V and 3 bases from J, with 11 bases between. The CDR3 has 14 residues. CDR1 SNHLY and CDR2 FYNNEI come from the germline V gene. The CDR3 DNA reads TGTGCCAGCAGTGATTACAGGTTGGACTATGGCTACACCTTC. It yields the protein CASSDYRLDYGYTF.

The rearrangement uses TRBV5-1 and TRBJ2-7; 7 bases are shared with TRBD1. V lost 4 bases and J lost 5; bases outside the gene matches: 6. Germline V gives CDR1 SGHRS, CDR2 YFSETQ. The CDR3 totals 13 residues. CDR3 protein: CASSLGQFDEQYF. In DNA form, the CDR3 reads TGCGCCAGCAGCCTGGGACAGTTTGACGAGCAGTACTTC.

The CDR3 here is CASSRYGTDNQPQHF. CDR3 nucleotides: TGTGCCAGCAGTAGGTACGGGACAGACAATCAGCCCCAGCATTTT. The J gene is TRBJ1-5, the V gene TRBV6-2 or TRBV6-3; TRBD1 matches 7 bases. In germline, CDR1 is MNHEY, CDR2 SVGEGT. This CDR3 region has 15 residues. V lost 5 bases to trimming and J lost 3 bases; unmatched junction nucleotides: 7.

A remark on this clone: Other DNA sequences from this sample encode an identical CDR3 as well. The CDR3 DNA reads TGTGCCAGTAGTATCGGGACAGCTTATGGCTACACCTTC. Its protein is CASSIGTAYGYTF. The chain recombines TRBV19 with TRBJ1-2; TRBD1 aligns across 7 bases. Germline lookup yields CDR1 LNHDA and CDR2 SQIVND (reference sequence). The J segment lost 5 bases and the V segment lost 3 bases, leaving 3 bases of the junction unmatched. The CDR3 runs to 13 residues.

The chain employs TRBV11-3 and TRBJ2-6; D might be TRBD2 (5 bases). The length of the CDR3 is 15 residues. Germline V gene data show CDR1 as SGHNT and CDR2 as YENEEA. The CDR3 DNA follows: TGTGTCGAGAATACGGGAAGCTCTGGGGCCAACGTCCTGACTTTC. Residues: CVENTGSSGANVLTF. The full variable domain, in which reference TRBV11-3 and TRBJ2-6 provide the parts outside the CDR3, is EAGVVQSPRYKIIEKKQPVAFWCNPISGHNTLYWYLQNLGQGPELLIRYENEEAVDDSQLPKDRFSAERLKGVDSTLKIQPAELGDSAVYLCVENTGSSGANVLTFGAGSRLTVL.

The rearrangement uses TRBV18 and TRBJ1-2; 7 bases fit TRBD1. Germline assignment: CDR1 KGHSH and CDR2 LQKENI. The V segment lost 5 bases and the J segment 0 bases; nucleotides outside the gene matches: 3. The CDR3 spans 14 residues. CDR3 loop: CASSYGTANYGYTF. The CDR3 DNA reads TGTGCCAGCTCATACGGGACAGCTAACTATGGCTACACCTTC. The complete variable domain, with remaining parts taken from reference TRBV18 and TRBJ1-2, reads NAGVMQNPRHLVRRRGQEARLRCSPMKGHSHVYWYRQLPEEGLKFMVYLQKENIIDESGMPKERFSAEFPKEGPSILRIQQVVRGDSAAYFCASSYGTANYGYTFGSGTRLTVV.

This chain links TRBV19 with TRBJ1-4; 7 bases align to TRBD1. The CDR3 is made up of 17 amino acids. With V trimmed by 6 bases and J by 0 bases, 10 bases remained unmatched. Looked up from germline, CDR1 is LNHDA and CDR2 is SQIVND (reference sequence). DNA of the CDR3: TGTGCCAGTAGGAGGTGGGACAGCGTTGCAACTAATGAAAAACTGTTTTTT. Its protein product is CASRRWDSVATNEKLFF.